This note documents a single T cell receptor (beta chain) sequence. These data come from a study of blood T cell repertoires in COVID-19. Study background: Nucleic acid was either cDNA or gDNA, and it came from T cells, B-cell-depleted T cells, or PBMCs.

The method was immunoSEQ multiplex PCR; TCRdb's version includes in-frame clones alone and lacks a portion of them. The sample includes about 68,000 clones, approximately 92% of them seen just once. The sequenced sample was peripheral blood. The origin of this receptor is a man aged 50-60 years with acute or convalescent COVID-19.

Written as DNA, the CDR3 is TGTGCCAGCAGCCCAGGCTGGTTTCAAGAGACCCAGTACTTC. It encodes CASSPGWFQETQYF. The rearrangement joins TRBV11-2 to TRBJ2-5; D gene uncertain. The germline gives CDR1 SGHAT, CDR2 FQNNGV. The CDR3 spans 14 residues. V was trimmed by 5 bases and J by 2 bases, leaving 12 bases between them.